This T cell receptor (beta chain) is from a study of OX40 agonist ivuxolimab in advanced cancers. Overall study: An agonistic anti-OX40 (CD134) antibody, ivuxolimab, was used to treat the patients. Dosing consisted of intravenous ivuxolimab at 0.01 to 10 mg/kg every 2 weeks. Overall study results and limits: On average, CD8+ T cells had more expanded clones than CD4+. Clonal expansion was seen in CD4+ and CD8+ blood T cells by week 6 at 0.1 to 3.0 mg/kg.

Repertoires were generated with immunoSEQ multiplex PCR, while TCRdb's copy carries only in-frame clones and drops some. The table includes about 25,000 clones, 80% to 90% detected once. Germline V gene lookup returns CDR1 MDHEN and CDR2 SYDVKM. Trimming took 5 bases from V and 0 from J, leaving 9 bases between them. The CDR3 is 14 amino acids. Note on this clone: Its antigen is currently unknown.

This chain uses TRBV28 with TRBJ2-3, with D hard to call. This receptor was identified in an adult with an advanced solid tumor such as melanoma, head and neck, liver or kidney cancer. This material consisted of CD4+ or CD8+ T cells sorted from blood, taken in a trial of the OX40 agonist ivuxolimab. CDR3 sequence: CASSQKDSTDTQYF. The CDR3 coding sequence is TGTGCCAGCAGTCAAAAAGACAGCACAGATACGCAGTATTTT.